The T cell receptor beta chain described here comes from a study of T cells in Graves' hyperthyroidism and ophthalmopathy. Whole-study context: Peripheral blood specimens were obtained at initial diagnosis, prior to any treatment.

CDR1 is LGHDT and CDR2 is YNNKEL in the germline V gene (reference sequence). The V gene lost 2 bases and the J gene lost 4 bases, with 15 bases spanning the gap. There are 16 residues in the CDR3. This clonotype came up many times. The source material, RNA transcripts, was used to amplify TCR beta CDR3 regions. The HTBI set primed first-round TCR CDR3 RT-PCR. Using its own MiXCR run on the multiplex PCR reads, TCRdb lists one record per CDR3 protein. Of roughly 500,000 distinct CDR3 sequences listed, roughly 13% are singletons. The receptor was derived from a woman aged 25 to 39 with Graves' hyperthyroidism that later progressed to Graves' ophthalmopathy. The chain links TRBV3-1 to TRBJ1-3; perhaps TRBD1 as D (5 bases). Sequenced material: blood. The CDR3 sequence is CASSQPVGVSGNTIYF. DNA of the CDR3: TGTGCCAGCAGCCAACCGGTAGGGGTATCCGGAAACACCATATATTTT.